The 26 T cell receptor beta chains listed next were all sequenced from one sample in a study of CD8 T cells in Susac syndrome. Roughly 0.45 to 1 ug RNA was reverse transcribed with random hexamers. A single record per CDR3 protein comes from TCRdb applying MiXCR to the immunoSEQ multiplex PCR reads. The sample lists about 160,000 distinct CDR3 sequences, approximately 94% occurring once. Specimen: CD4+ T cells from PBMCs. The receptors were sampled from a human donor with multiple sclerosis.

The chain recombines TRBV10-2 with TRBJ2-5, with D possibly being TRBD2 (5 bases). CDR1 is WSHSY, CDR2 SAAADI, per germline. V dropped 8 bases and J dropped 5 bases, with 12 bases sitting between them. This CDR3 is built from 12 residues. The CDR3 DNA reads as TGCGCCAGCCGGACCACGGGGGAGACCCAGTACTTC. It is translated as CASRTTGETQYF.

The chain links TRBV6-1 to TRBJ2-1, with D possibly being TRBD1 or TRBD2 (5 bases each). This CDR3 region has 18 residues. Trimming took 7 bases from V and 3 from J, leaving 25 bases between them. Looked up from germline, CDR1 is MNHNS and CDR2 is SASEGT. This chain's CDR3 is CASTLKGRQSVLYNEQFF. DNA for the CDR3: TGTGCCAGCACCTTAAAGGGGAGACAGTCCGTTCTCTACAATGAGCAGTTCTTC.

This chain connects TRBV4-3 to TRBJ2-7, with TRBD2 identical over 14 bases. CDR1 is LGHNA and CDR2 is YSLEER in the germline V gene. The CDR3 extends over 17 amino acids. The trim removed 0 bases at V and 6 bases at J, leaving 7 bases unmatched. The CDR3 DNA sequence: TGCGCCAGCAGCCAAGATCGACTAGCGGGAGGGTGGCTCGAGCAGTACTTC. Its protein product is CASSQDRLAGGWLEQYF.

J is TRBJ2-6 and V is TRBV29-1; TRBD2 matches at 9 bases. The trim removed 5 bases at V and 0 bases at J, leaving 8 bases unmatched. Per germline, CDR1 SQVTM and CDR2 ANQGSEA. The CDR3 has 17 amino acids. The CDR3: CSVPETSGSSGANVLTF. The CDR3 DNA is TGCAGCGTTCCTGAGACTAGCGGAAGCTCTGGGGCCAACGTCCTGACTTTC.

The chain couples TRBV27 to TRBJ2-5; 11 bases map to TRBD2. V shed 6 bases and J 4 bases; nucleotides not matched to a gene: 4. This CDR3 has 14 residues. CDR1 is MNHEY, CDR2 SMNVEV, per germline (reference sequence). The CDR3 coding sequence is TGTGCCAGCAGGACTAGCGGGAATGTAGAGACCCAGTACTTC. Protein: CASRTSGNVETQYF.

This chain connects TRBV20-1 to TRBJ1-5; a weak D match, TRBD1 (5 bases). V was pared by 6 bases and J by 6 bases, with 15 bases between. The CDR3 totals 13 residues. Germline CDR1 is DFQATT and CDR2 is SNEGSKA (reference sequence). The CDR3 DNA follows: TGCAGTGCCCGTCAGGGTACGACTCAGCCCCAGCATTTT. Its translation is CSARQGTTQPQHF.

J is TRBJ1-1 and V is TRBV13, with D perhaps matching TRBD1 (5 bases). Trimming stripped 7 bases from V and 5 bases from J, with 14 bases between. Germline lookup yields CDR1 PRHDT and CDR2 FYEKMQ (reference sequence). The length of the CDR3 is 13 residues. CDR3 sequence reads: CASTLTRETEAFF. The DNA of the CDR3 is TGTGCCAGCACCCTCACCAGGGAGACTGAAGCTTTCTTT.

J is TRBJ2-4 and V is TRBV4-3, with D possibly TRBD1 on 6 matching bases. This CDR3 is 19 amino acids long. Germline loops: CDR1 LGHNA, CDR2 YSLEER. Trimming cost V 0 bases and J 4 bases, with 22 bases left between them. The CDR3 here is CASSQENRPWGLTKNIQYF. The CDR3 coding sequence is TGCGCCAGCAGCCAAGAGAATAGGCCATGGGGGCTTACAAAAAACATTCAGTACTTC.

V usage is TRBV10-3 and J usage is TRBJ2-6; D is perhaps TRBD1 (5 bases). Germline-derived CDR1 and CDR2 are ENHRY and SYGVKD. The CDR3 is 15 residues long. Trimming cost V 4 bases and J 3 bases, with 10 bases left between them. CDR3 nucleotide sequence: TGTGCCATCAGTGGGCAGGGTTATGGGGCCAACGTCCTGACTTTC. Its protein is CAISGQGYGANVLTF.

The V and J genes are TRBV18 and TRBJ2-1; D is unclear. Germline CDR1 KGHSH, CDR2 LQKENI. V was trimmed by 3 bases and J by 9 bases, leaving 18 bases between them. This CDR3 contains 15 residues. Here the CDR3 DNA reads TGTGCCAGCTCACCCGGCTCAAGACGGTCCGCTGAGCAGTTCTTC. Translated: CASSPGSRRSAEQFF.

The chain couples TRBV2 to TRBJ1-4; D is ambiguous. Trimming shortened V by 7 bases and J by 4 bases, and 10 bases separated the two germline ends. Per the germline V gene, CDR1 is SNHLY and CDR2 is FYNNEI. The CDR3 runs 13 residues. CDR3 region: CASMAGRNEKLFF. DNA of the CDR3: TGTGCCAGCATGGCCGGACGTAATGAAAAACTGTTTTTT.

The chain uses TRBV24-1 and TRBJ2-5; 9 bases agree with TRBD1. Per germline, CDR1 KGHDR and CDR2 SFDVKD. The CDR3 spans 17 residues. Trimming at V came to 3 bases and at J to 4 bases, leaving 11 bases not matched to a gene. CDR3 region: CATSDPGTGNYRETQYF. DNA for the CDR3: TGTGCCACCAGTGATCCCGGGACAGGGAACTACAGAGAGACCCAGTACTTC.

Turning to this clonotype: Here the CDR3 omits its conserved ending phenylalanine or tryptophan, so a read error is the likely source. J is TRBJ2-7 and V is TRBV27; TRBD2 agrees at 13 bases. The germline V gene has CDR1 MNHEY and CDR2 SMNVEV (reference sequence). The CDR3 loop spans 15 amino acids. The V gene end was trimmed by 7 bases and the J gene end by 6 bases; junction bases not matched to a gene: 9. Here the CDR3 DNA reads TGTGCCAGCAACATCGGGACTAGCGGGGAGTCCGAGCAGTACCTC. This gives the protein CASNIGTSGESEQYL.

This clonotype has just one count. The rearrangement joins TRBV27 to TRBJ2-7, with D tentatively TRBD1 (6 bases). The CDR3 sequence is 18 residues long. Deletions cut 4 bases from V and 3 bases from J, with 25 bases between. Germline CDR1 reads MNHEY; CDR2 reads SMNVEV (reference sequence). The CDR3 region has the DNA TGTGCCAGCAGTTCCTGGACAGTAACCGAGGACGGAGGCTACGAGCAGTACTTC. This encodes CASSSWTVTEDGGYEQYF.

The CDR3 here is CASSRDRADWVYGYTF. The CDR3 nucleotides read TGCGCCAGCAGCCGCGACAGGGCCGACTGGGTATATGGCTACACCTTC. The rearrangement links TRBV5-1 to TRBJ1-2, with TRBD1 identical over 7 bases. Trimming cost V 4 bases and J 5 bases; bases outside gene matches: 14. This CDR3 comprises 16 residues. Germline CDR1 and CDR2: SGHRS and YFSETQ.

This rearrangement joins TRBV20-1 to TRBJ2-7; no clear D. Germline CDR1 is DFQATT and CDR2 is SNEGSKA (reference sequence). Trimming stripped 0 bases from V and 3 bases from J, with 15 bases between. This CDR3 has 15 amino acids. CDR3 loop: CSARDPRSTLYEQYF. In nucleotides, the CDR3 is TGCAGTGCTAGAGACCCCCGGTCGACGCTCTACGAGCAGTACTTC.

The chain carries TRBV2 and TRBJ2-1; 9 bases are shared with TRBD2. This CDR3 has 12 amino acids. CDR1 is SNHLY and CDR2 is FYNNEI in the germline V gene. Trimming took 10 bases from V and 6 from J; bases not matched to a gene: 4. CDR3: CATRREGNEQFF. The CDR3 DNA follows: TGTGCCACGAGGCGGGAGGGCAATGAGCAGTTCTTC.

CDR3 sequence: CASSYSTGQGVGEQYF. The CDR3 nucleotides read TGTGCCAGCAGTTACTCGACGGGACAGGGGGTTGGGGAGCAGTACTTC. The V call is TRBV6-6, the J call TRBJ2-7; TRBD1 agrees at 11 bases. The V gene's germline CDR1 is MNHNY and CDR2 SVGAGI (reference sequence). Unmatched junction bases numbered 8, after V lost 0 bases and J lost 7 bases. This CDR3 is built from 16 residues.

The rearrangement links TRBV12-3 or TRBV12-4 to TRBJ2-1; D is unclear. Trimming stripped 6 bases from V and 10 bases from J, with 16 bases between. This CDR3 is built from 13 residues. The CDR3 reads CASSRYGKYEQFF. The CDR3 nucleotides read TGTGCCAGCAGCCGTTATGGAAAATACGAGCAGTTCTTC.

The chain carries TRBV29-1 and TRBJ1-1; D may be TRBD1 (6 bases). The CDR3 contains 12 residues. Germline CDR1 and CDR2: SQVTM and ANQGSEA. The germline V and J ends were trimmed by 6 bases and 5 bases, with 13 bases remaining between them. As DNA, the CDR3 is TGCAGCGTACAGGGTTCTTGGACTGAAGCTTTCTTT. This gives the protein CSVQGSWTEAFF.

The chain carries TRBV20-1 and TRBJ2-7; 10 nucleotides line up with TRBD2. The length of the CDR3 is 16 residues. Germline lookup yields CDR1 DFQATT and CDR2 SNEGSKA (reference sequence). The V and J ends lost 6 bases and 0 bases, in that order; junction bases with no gene match: 11. The CDR3 region has the DNA TGCAGTGCCGCAGGGACTAGCGAGTTCAGCTCCTACGAGCAGTACTTC. As protein: CSAAGTSEFSSYEQYF.

This chain joins TRBV6-6 and TRBJ1-5, with 8 bases that match TRBD1. The CDR3 sequence is 16 residues long. The germline gives CDR1 MNHNY, CDR2 SVGAGI (reference sequence). With 3 bases clipped from V and 2 bases from J, the junction kept 6 bases outside the gene matches. DNA of the CDR3: TGTGCCAGCAGTTATGGACAGGGTTTGCGCAATCAGCCCCAGCATTTT. It encodes CASSYGQGLRNQPQHF.

V gene TRBV2 combines with J gene TRBJ2-3, with D possibly TRBD2 on 6 matching bases. Between the trimmed V and J ends, which lost 11 bases and 6 bases, there was a span of 15 bases. Per germline, CDR1 SNHLY and CDR2 FYNNEI. The CDR3 covers 12 residues. In DNA, the CDR3 is TGTGCCGGATGCGGGACGGGCGATACGCAGTATTTT. It codes for CAGCGTGDTQYF.

The chain recombines TRBV5-5 with TRBJ2-7, with 8 positions matching TRBD1. The V gene end was trimmed by 6 bases and the J gene end by 3 bases; junction bases not matched to a gene: 5. The CDR3 loop spans 13 amino acids. Germline loops: CDR1 SGHKS, CDR2 YYEKEE (reference sequence). The CDR3 DNA is TGTGCCAGCACGGGACAGGTGGGCTACGAGCAGTACTTC. Translation: CASTGQVGYEQYF.

This chain uses TRBV28 with TRBJ2-3; TRBD2 agrees at 13 bases. The CDR3 sequence is 16 residues long. The J segment lost 2 bases and the V segment lost 6 bases, leaving 5 bases of the junction unmatched. Looked up from germline, CDR1 is MDHEN and CDR2 is SYDVKM. CDR3 sequence (DNA): TGTGCCAGCAGACGACTAGCGGGAGGCCTCACAGATACGCAGTATTTT. It codes for CASRRLAGGLTDTQYF.

This chain connects TRBV28 to TRBJ2-1; D possibly corresponds to TRBD2 (7 bases). CDR3 size: 16 residues. From germline, CDR1 is MDHEN and CDR2 SYDVKM. The V end was cut by 6 bases, the J end by 0 bases, with 15 bases between. CDR3 nucleotide sequence: TGTGCCAGCAGCCCGGGGGGCGGGAGCTCCTACAATGAGCAGTTCTTC. Protein: CASSPGGGSSYNEQFF.